This T cell receptor beta chain is from a study of blood T cell repertoires in COVID-19. Study-level information: COVID-19 samples from acute and convalescent phases originated in the United States, Italy and Spain. PBMCs, B-cell-depleted T cells, or T cells provided the cDNA or gDNA that made up the material.

The CDR3 is made up of 14 amino acids. V shed 6 bases and J 0 bases; nucleotides not matched to a gene: 4. The germline gives CDR1 MNHEY, CDR2 SMNVEV (reference sequence). This clone was found once. Under the authors' procedure: Reference gene primer amplification gave estimated nucleated cell counts. Here immunoSEQ multiplex PCR was the method, and the copy in TCRdb shows in-frame clones only, minus some. V, J and clone size are taken as reported in that table, and D and trimming were inferred from the DNA itself. Among 50,000 to 65,000 clones listed, roughly 82% were seen once. Sequencing was performed on peripheral blood. This receptor was identified in a woman in her sixties or seventies with acute or convalescent COVID-19. V usage is TRBV27 and J usage is TRBJ1-2, with TRBD1 matching over 7 bases. CDR3 protein: CASRTGPANYGYTF. As DNA, the CDR3 is TGTGCCAGCAGGACAGGGCCAGCTAACTATGGCTACACCTTC.